This T cell receptor beta chain was recovered during a study of cytomegalovirus exposure and HLA in healthy donors. Study findings and constraints: The authors enumerated 150 to 200 TCR beta chains as linked to cytomegalovirus. TCR beta sequences reportedly predicted most subjects' HLA-A and HLA-B alleles accurately.

This CDR3 comprises 11 residues. Trimming stripped 3 bases from V and 13 bases from J, with 10 bases between. The germline gives CDR1 DFQATT, CDR2 SNEGSKA (reference sequence). PCR amplification relied on 60 Vbeta primers (plus 13 Jbeta primers). As originally analysed: Later reanalysis found approximately 80 million unique TCR beta chains, around 9.9 million of them shared. Clones were sequenced by immunoSEQ multiplex PCR, and TCRdb holds only the in-frame ones, with some missing. V and J calls and clone size are given by that table; D and trimming were obtained from the DNA. This table holds about 150,000 clones, 50% to 75% found once. For this clone: What it recognizes is unknown.

The chain carries TRBV20-1 and TRBJ1-6, with D hard to call. Sequenced: PBMCs. The clonotype was recovered from a woman in her twenties or thirties in good health and CMV-seropositive. The CDR3 loop reads CSASDRVPLHF. The CDR3 DNA reads TGCAGTGCTAGCGACCGGGTTCCCCTCCACTTT.